These T cell receptor beta chains were read from a single sample in a study of shared clonotypes between healthy human individuals. Using immunoSEQ multiplex PCR, the repertoire was profiled, and TCRdb retains in-frame clones only, with some absent. The data hold about 2 million clones, with about 95% observed a single time. Sequencing was performed on naive CD8+ T cells sorted from blood. Every receptor here comes from a young man in good health. Both conserved end residues are part of each CDR3. The D gene is left open where the match is weak. A row's size may be missing; if present it is once, few, many or a size class.

cdr3_aa cdr3_nt d_call j_call clone_size v_call
CAISDSDRSLWAFF TGTGCCATCAGTGATTCGGACAGGTCCCTTTGGGCTTTCTTT TRBD1 TRBJ1-1 NA TRBV10-3
CASRGPGYEQYF TGTGCCAGCAGGGGGCCAGGCTACGAGCAGTACTTC NA TRBJ2-7 NA TRBV27
CASSWDRNQPQHF TGTGCCAGCAGCTGGGACAGGAATCAGCCCCAGCATTTT TRBD1 TRBJ1-5 NA TRBV5-6
CASSLEAETGELFF TGTGCCAGCAGCTTAGAGGCGGAGACCGGGGAGCTGTTTTTT NA TRBJ2-2 NA TRBV7-6
CASSVGQEHSPLHF TGTGCCAGCAGCGTAGGACAGGAGCATTCACCCCTCCACTTT NA TRBJ1-6 NA TRBV9
CASSLLAGDSYNEQFF TGTGCCAGCAGTTTACTAGCGGGAGACTCCTACAATGAGCAGTTCTTC TRBD2 TRBJ2-1 NA TRBV27
CASSQGVSSGNTIYF TGCGCCAGCAGCCAAGGCGTGAGCTCTGGAAACACCATATATTTT NA TRBJ1-3 NA TRBV4-3
CASSDEAGVSTDTQYF TGTGCCAGCAGTGATGAAGCGGGAGTAAGCACAGATACGCAGTATTTT TRBD2 TRBJ2-3 NA TRBV2
CASSLDREDYGYTF TGTGCCAGCAGCCTAGACAGGGAGGACTATGGCTACACCTTC TRBD1 TRBJ1-2 NA TRBV5-4
CASSVGGEGYEQYF TGTGCCAGCAGCGTAGGAGGGGAAGGCTACGAGCAGTACTTC NA TRBJ2-7 NA TRBV9
CSVDEGQGGEQYF TGCAGCGTTGATGAGGGACAGGGTGGCGAGCAGTACTTC TRBD1 TRBJ2-7 NA TRBV29-1
CASSLSTRGRLDEQYF TGTGCCAGCAGTTTATCCACCCGGGGCAGGCTAGACGAGCAGTACTTC NA TRBJ2-7 NA TRBV27
CASSPSGTGDYEQYF TGCGCCAGCAGCCCTTCCGGGACAGGGGACTACGAGCAGTACTTC TRBD1 TRBJ2-7 NA TRBV4-1
CASSLPEFGYTF TGTGCCAGCAGCCTTCCGGAGTTTGGCTACACCTTC NA TRBJ1-2 once TRBV7-8
CASSYGDYYEQFF TGTGCCAGCAGTTACGGGGACTACTATGAGCAGTTCTTC TRBD2 TRBJ2-1 NA TRBV6-5
CASSLSQENTEAFF TGCGCCAGCAGCTTGAGTCAGGAGAACACTGAAGCTTTCTTT NA TRBJ1-1 NA TRBV5-1
CASSPRDKMNTEAFF TGTGCCAGCAGCCCCCGGGACAAGATGAACACTGAAGCTTTCTTT NA TRBJ1-1 NA TRBV7-9
CASSLGVGILGGRTEAFF TGTGCCAGCAGCTTAGGTGTTGGGATCCTGGGGGGGAGAACTGAAGCTTTCTTT NA TRBJ1-1 NA TRBV7-9
CASSGTSQETQYF TGTGCCAGCAGCGGGACTAGCCAAGAGACCCAGTACTTC TRBD2 TRBJ2-5 NA TRBV6-5
CASSFGTSGDEQYF TGTGCCAGCAGCTTTGGGACTAGTGGTGACGAGCAGTACTTC TRBD2 TRBJ2-7 NA TRBV7-2
CASSVADSANYGYTF TGTGCCAGCAGCGTGGCGGACAGCGCTAACTATGGCTACACCTTC NA TRBJ1-2 NA TRBV9
CAISRRVDYGYTF TGTGCCATCAGTCGGCGGGTTGACTATGGCTACACCTTC NA TRBJ1-2 NA TRBV10-3